The 12 T cell receptor beta chains in this list originate from one sample, sequenced in a study of Graves' ophthalmopathy and Graves' hyperthyroidism. TCR beta CDR3 amplification used RNA transcripts. An opening RT-PCR round employed HTBI primers and preceded a second-round multiplex PCR. MiXCR, applied by TCRdb to the multiplex PCR reads, yields one record per CDR3 protein. Of 660,000 or so distinct CDR3 sequences listed, roughly 39% are singletons. Sequencing input: peripheral blood. These receptors were collected from an adult man with Graves' ophthalmopathy.

This clonotype has a count of ten or more. V gene TRBV7-9 combines with J gene TRBJ2-5; TRBD2 agrees at 11 bases. The CDR3 totals 17 residues. Germline V gene data show CDR1 as SEHNR and CDR2 as FQNEAQ (reference sequence). With 4 bases clipped from V and 5 bases from J, the junction kept 12 bases outside the gene matches. This chain's CDR3 is CASSSLSGRASVETQYF. The CDR3 DNA reads as TGTGCCAGCAGCTCCCTTAGCGGGAGGGCCAGTGTCGAGACCCAGTACTTC.

This clonotype was counted only a few times. The chain joins TRBV30 to TRBJ1-4; D not certain. V was trimmed by 2 bases and J by 8 bases, leaving 9 bases between them. Per the germline V gene, CDR1 is GTSNPN and CDR2 is SVGIG (reference sequence). CDR3 length: 12 residues. CDR3 sequence reads: CAWSPVREKLFF. The CDR3 region has the DNA TGTGCCTGGAGTCCGGTACGCGAAAAACTGTTTTTT.

A remark on this clonotype: The junction and the germline gene differ at one end; a read error may be behind it. The V and J genes are TRBV4-3 and TRBJ1-4, with 7 bases matching TRBD1. Germline loops: CDR1 LGHNA, CDR2 YSLEER. The CDR3 totals 15 residues. The CDR3 region is CASSHQTGSREKLLF. CDR3 coding DNA: TGCGCCAGCAGCCATCAGACAGGGAGTCGTGAAAAACTGCTTTTT.

The chain is built from TRBV27 and TRBJ1-6; D unresolved. V was cut by 6 bases and J by 3 bases, with 12 bases left in between. This CDR3 is 15 amino acids long. Germline CDR1 MNHEY, CDR2 SMNVEV (reference sequence). The DNA of the CDR3 is TGTGCCAGCAGCCTCCTCCCCAGCTATAATTCACCCCTCCACTTT. Its protein is CASSLLPSYNSPLHF.

The table lists this clonotype with many counts. The chain is built from TRBV7-8 and TRBJ1-5, with 12 nucleotides matching TRBD1. The J segment lost 1 base and the V segment lost 7 bases, leaving 8 bases of the junction unmatched. This CDR3 is 17 amino acids long. Per germline, CDR1 SGHVS and CDR2 FQNEAQ. As DNA, the CDR3 is TGTGCCAGCATCCGGGACAGGGGGCGGGAAAGCAATCAGCCCCAGCATTTT. Translated, it gives CASIRDRGRESNQPQHF.

This clonotype was seen repeatedly, ten times or more. The chain uses TRBV7-6 and TRBJ2-5; D perhaps matches TRBD2 (5 bases). CDR3 length: 16 amino acids. CDR1 is SGHVS and CDR2 is FNYEAQ in the germline V gene. Trimming cost V 1 base and J 4 bases, with 16 bases left between them. CDR3 nucleotide sequence: TGTGCCAGCAGCTTAGGAACTGGAGAGGGCGGAGAGACCCAGTACTTC. Amino acid sequence: CASSLGTGEGGETQYF.

CDR3 in amino acids: CAWDYHSGANVLTF. In DNA form, the CDR3 reads TGTGCCTGGGATTACCATTCTGGGGCCAACGTCCTGACTTTC. The chain combines TRBV19 with TRBJ2-6, with D unclear. V lost 11 bases, J lost 1 base, and 12 bases lay in between. The CDR3 totals 14 residues. Looked up from germline, CDR1 is LNHDA and CDR2 is SQIVND (reference sequence).

V is TRBV2 and J is TRBJ1-4; 8 nucleotides match TRBD1. V gave up 7 bases and J gave up 5 bases; unmatched junction bases: 21. CDR1 SNHLY and CDR2 FYNNEI come from the germline V gene. This CDR3 contains 19 residues. CDR3 sequence (DNA): TGTGCCAGCATTCCCGACACTGAAGCGGACAGGGCGGGCAATGAAAAACTGTTTTTT. Amino acid sequence: CASIPDTEADRAGNEKLFF.

This clonotype was counted between two and nine times. The genes are TRBV6-5 and TRBJ1-2; the D is unclear. With 0 bases removed from V and 4 bases from J, the gap between germline ends came to 18 bases. Per germline, CDR1 MNHEY and CDR2 SVGAGI. The CDR3 contains 17 residues. CDR3 DNA sequence: TGTGCCAGCAGTTACTCGACTGGCCCCGGAGTCACCTATGGCTACACCTTC. Residues: CASSYSTGPGVTYGYTF.

The rearrangement uses TRBV7-9 and TRBJ1-1, with a possible D match to TRBD1 (6 bases). V dropped 4 bases and J dropped 3 bases, with 15 bases sitting between them. The CDR3 extends over 15 amino acids. Germline values: CDR1 SEHNR, CDR2 FQNEAQ (reference sequence). As DNA, the CDR3 is TGTGCCAGCAGCTCGCAGGGGTTTTTGTACACTGAAGCTTTCTTT. It encodes CASSSQGFLYTEAFF.

Comments on this clonotype: One junction end does not reproduce the germline sequence, and a read error may be involved. The V and J genes are TRBV10-3 and TRBJ2-2, with D perhaps given as TRBD1 or TRBD2 (6 bases each). Germline CDR1 ENHRY, CDR2 SYGVKD. This CDR3 region has 15 residues. CDR3 sequence (DNA): TGTGCCAGCAGTGGCTACAGGGAGGTCACCGGGGAGCTGTTTTTT. As protein: CASSGYREVTGELFF.

A few counts support this clonotype. The chain recombines TRBV9 with TRBJ2-2, with D possibly being TRBD2 (7 bases). Trimming left V 5 bases short and J 1 base short, with 12 bases between. Germline CDR1 SGDLS, CDR2 YYNGEE. This CDR3 is 15 amino acids long. In DNA form, the CDR3 reads TGTGCCAGCAGGGGGGGGACAATGAACACCGGGGAGCTGTTTTTT. Translated: CASRGGTMNTGELFF. Based on the CDR3 plus reference TRBV9 and TRBJ2-2, the full variable domain is DSGVTQTPKHLITATGQRVTLRCSPRSGDLSVYWYQQSLDQGLQFLIQYYNGEERAKGNILERFSAQQFPDLHSELNLSSLELGDSALYFCASRGGTMNTGELFFGEGSRLTVL.